The 11 T cell receptor beta chains below were found in one sample sequenced in a study of blood T cell repertoires in COVID-19. Produced via immunoSEQ multiplex PCR; TCRdb's table is partial and in-frame only. The sample carries about 70,000 clones, 60% to 75% recorded once. Sequencing was done on a sample of peripheral blood. These TCRs come from a woman aged 65 to 85 with acute or convalescent COVID-19.

J is TRBJ1-4 and V is TRBV7-8; 7 nucleotides align to TRBD1. V was clipped by 3 bases and J by 3 bases; unmatched bases: 4. The CDR3 extends over 15 amino acids. Germline CDR1 SGHVS, CDR2 FQNEAQ. CDR3 sequence reads: CASSFRTGANEKLFF. CDR3 DNA: TGTGCCAGCAGCTTCCGGACAGGAGCTAATGAAAAACTGTTTTTT.

The gene calls are TRBV5-6 and TRBJ2-5, with TRBD1 matching over 10 bases. The V segment lost 2 bases and the J segment 7 bases; nucleotides outside the gene matches: 2. Germline loops: CDR1 SGHDT, CDR2 YYEEEE. The CDR3 length is 13 residues. The CDR3 region is CASSFGQGVTQYF. CDR3 DNA: TGTGCCAGCAGCTTTGGACAGGGGGTGACCCAGTACTTC.

V gene TRBV2 combines with J gene TRBJ2-7; D is possibly TRBD2 (5 bases). This CDR3 has 12 amino acids. Between the trimmed V and J ends, which lost 6 bases and 7 bases, there was a span of 13 bases. From germline, CDR1 is SNHLY and CDR2 FYNNEI. The CDR3 spells CASSGISREQYF. The CDR3 DNA reads as TGTGCCAGCAGCGGGATTTCTAGGGAGCAGTACTTC.

The rearrangement links TRBV27 to TRBJ1-6; no definite D call. CDR1 is MNHEY and CDR2 is SMNVEV in the germline V gene (reference sequence). This CDR3 comprises 14 residues. V was trimmed by 6 bases and J by 7 bases, leaving 13 bases between them. In DNA form, the CDR3 reads TGTGCCAGCAGCCCCTCGCGCCGAAATTCACCCCTCCACTTT. Translating it yields CASSPSRRNSPLHF.

This clone showed up just once. The chain has TRBV11-3 and TRBJ2-5; 9 nucleotides align to TRBD1. CDR1 is SGHNT, CDR2 YENEEA, per germline. J gave up 1 base and V 4 bases, and 7 bases lay outside the gene matches. The CDR3 has 16 residues. CDR3 sequence: CASSSQGAGVQETQYF. CDR3 in DNA: TGTGCCAGCAGCTCACAGGGGGCCGGTGTCCAAGAGACCCAGTACTTC. Full variable domain (rest looked up from reference TRBV11-3 and TRBJ2-5): EAGVVQSPRYKIIEKKQPVAFWCNPISGHNTLYWYLQNLGQGPELLIRYENEEAVDDSQLPKDRFSAERLKGVDSTLKIQPAELGDSAVYLCASSSQGAGVQETQYFGPGTRLLVL.

This clone was found a few times. The gene calls are TRBV27 and TRBJ2-7, with D uncertain. This CDR3 is built from 14 residues. CDR1 MNHEY and CDR2 SMNVEV come from the germline V gene (reference sequence). Between the trimmed V and J ends, which lost 8 bases and 5 bases, there was a span of 19 bases. CDR3 amino acids: CASGPVVVNHEQYF. The CDR3 DNA reads as TGTGCCAGCGGTCCGGTAGTCGTCAATCACGAGCAGTACTTC.

The table lists this clone with a few counts. The J gene is TRBJ1-2, the V gene TRBV2, with TRBD1 identical over 7 bases. Per the germline V gene, CDR1 is SNHLY and CDR2 is FYNNEI. V was pared by 3 bases and J by 8 bases, with 6 bases of the junction left unmatched. The length of the CDR3 is 13 residues. The CDR3 protein is CASSETGWEGYTF. The CDR3, as DNA: TGTGCCAGCAGTGAGACAGGGTGGGAAGGCTACACCTTC.

This clone showed up just a few times. The rearrangement uses TRBV10-3 and TRBJ2-3; possibly TRBD1 for D (5 bases). Per the germline V gene, CDR1 is ENHRY and CDR2 is SYGVKD. Between the trimmed V and J ends, which lost 3 bases and 2 bases, there was a span of 9 bases. This CDR3 has 14 residues. CDR3 residues: CAISETGPTDTQYF. Here the CDR3 DNA reads TGTGCCATCAGTGAAACAGGACCCACAGATACGCAGTATTTT.

The J gene is TRBJ2-2, the V gene TRBV19; TRBD1 agrees at 7 bases. V was clipped by 7 bases and J by 5 bases; unmatched bases: 13. The length of the CDR3 is 16 residues. Germline assignment: CDR1 LNHDA and CDR2 SQIVND (reference sequence). The DNA for the CDR3 is TGTGCCAGTACCTTCGCCGTGGGACAGTGGACCGGGGAGCTGTTTTTT. This sequence encodes CASTFAVGQWTGELFF.

This clone has just one count. This CDR3 is CASSLTGERYF. In DNA, the CDR3 is TGTGCCAGCAGCTTGACAGGTGAACGGTACTTC. V and J are TRBV7-8 and TRBJ2-7; maybe TRBD1 (6 bases). The CDR3 has 11 amino acids. The germline CDR1 and CDR2 sequences are SGHVS and FQNEAQ. The V gene lost 3 bases and the J gene lost 12 bases, with 12 bases spanning the gap.

The chain uses TRBV11-1 and TRBJ2-1; D not resolved. Germline lookup yields CDR1 SGHAT and CDR2 FQDESV (reference sequence). V dropped 5 bases and J dropped 9 bases, with 8 bases sitting between them. The CDR3 runs 11 residues. The CDR3 sequence is CASSPHSEQFF. As DNA, the CDR3 is TGTGCCAGCAGCCCCCATAGTGAGCAGTTCTTC.